One and the same sample provided the 26 T cell receptor beta chains below, sequenced in a study of molecular identifiers for immune sequencing clone quantification. TCRdb independently ran MiXCR on the PCR reads; one entry per CDR3 protein. The data contain more than 550,000 distinct CDR3 sequences, about 25% of them singletons. Sequencing was performed on naive CD8+ T cells from blood, with Jurkat cell RNA spiked in. Subset in this sample: FACS-sorted CD8+CD4-CCR7+CD45RA+ naive T cells. The receptors were gathered from a human donor in good health. Some libraries in this study had Jurkat cell RNA spiked in.

This clonotype was seen at least ten times. V usage is TRBV12-3 or TRBV12-4 and J usage is TRBJ1-2, with D unresolved. CDR3 length equals 11 residues. The V and J ends lost 10 bases and 7 bases respectively, with 13 bases between them. CDR3 sequence: CATESLSGYTF. In DNA, the CDR3 is TGTGCCACCGAATCCCTCTCTGGCTACACCTTC.

Turning to this clonotype: A much larger clone sits a single nucleotide away, making a read error possible. In this CDR3 the conserved last residue, phenylalanine or tryptophan, is missing, so a read error is likely. This chain links TRBV5-6 with TRBJ1-1; D is unresolved. Per the germline V gene, CDR1 is SGHDT and CDR2 is YYEEEE. CDR3 length equals 16 residues. V lost 1 base, J lost 5 bases, and 18 bases lay in between. The CDR3 DNA sequence: TGTGCCAGCAGCTTGCGGTCCCCAGGAAGGAGTACTGAAGCTTTCTGT. Protein product: CASSLRSPGRSTEAFC.

In its sample, this clonotype was seen many times. V gene TRBV7-9 combines with J gene TRBJ1-1; D is possibly TRBD1 (5 bases). The CDR3 extends over 12 amino acids. Trimming removed 7 bases at V and 5 bases at J, with 11 bases between. Germline CDR1 is SEHNR and CDR2 is FQNEAQ (reference sequence). The CDR3, as DNA: TGTGCCAGCATGCTGGGGGAAACTGAAGCTTTCTTT. This sequence encodes CASMLGETEAFF.

For this clonotype: Being one base from a much bigger clone, this may be a read error. This sequence joins TRBV5-5 and TRBJ1-4, with 9 bases matching TRBD1. Germline V gene data show CDR1 as SGHKS and CDR2 as YYEKEE (reference sequence). The CDR3 covers 16 residues. The CDR3 is CDSSLGPGQGSEKLFF. The CDR3 bases are TGTGACAGCAGCTTGGGGCCGGGACAGGGTTCGGAAAAACTGTTTTTT.

CDR3 nucleotides: TGCGCCAGCAGCCAAGATAAAAGGAGCAATGAGCAGTTCTTC. It yields the protein CASSQDKRSNEQFF. The V call is TRBV4-3, the J call TRBJ2-1; unclear D gene. The germline V and J ends were trimmed by 0 bases and 6 bases, with 9 bases remaining between them. Germline values: CDR1 LGHNA, CDR2 YSLEER. This CDR3 has 14 amino acids.

The chain carries TRBV4-1 and TRBJ2-1; maybe TRBD2 (5 bases). This CDR3 has 15 residues. CDR1 is MGHRA, CDR2 YSYEKL, per germline. V lost 1 base, J lost 2 bases, and 9 bases lay in between. The DNA of the CDR3 is TGCGCCAGCAGCCAAGGCTCCGGGGCCTACAATGAGCAGTTCTTC. Its translation is CASSQGSGAYNEQFF.

The V and J genes are TRBV11-2 and TRBJ2-7; a weak D match, TRBD1 (6 bases). Trimming stripped 4 bases from V and 1 base from J, with 11 bases between. Germline-derived CDR1 and CDR2 are SGHAT and FQNNGV. This CDR3 spans 14 amino acids. CDR3: CASSSWTESYEQYF. CDR3 bases: TGTGCCAGCAGCTCCTGGACAGAATCCTACGAGCAGTACTTC.

A remark on this clonotype: A single base separates this from a much larger clone, so it may be a read error. The genes are TRBV7-9 and TRBJ2-3; 8 nucleotides align to TRBD1. Germline V gene lookup returns CDR1 SEHNR and CDR2 FQNEAQ (reference sequence). The CDR3 has 15 amino acids. The CDR3 DNA reads TGTGCCAGCAGGGACCGGGACAGGAGCACAGATACGCAGTGTTTT. This sequence encodes CASRDRDRSTDTQCF.

This clonotype was counted many times. The chain is built from TRBV20-1 and TRBJ2-3; D ambiguous. The CDR3 is made up of 16 amino acids. Germline V lookup: CDR1 DFQATT, CDR2 SNEGSKA (reference sequence). V lost 7 bases and J 0 bases, leaving 20 bases between the germline ends. CDR3 coding DNA: TGCAGTGGGCCCCCCCAAGGCCTTTTTAGCACAGATACGCAGTATTTT. Translating it yields CSGPPQGLFSTDTQYF.

At least ten counts were recorded for this clonotype. The genes are TRBV30 and TRBJ1-1; TRBD1 might be the D (5 bases). Germline V gene data show CDR1 as GTSNPN and CDR2 as SVGIG (reference sequence). The CDR3 loop spans 15 amino acids. V was trimmed by 0 bases and J by 0 bases, leaving 11 bases between them. DNA of the CDR3: TGTGCCTGGAGTGTAAAGGGACTAATGAACACTGAAGCTTTCTTT. Translation gives CAWSVKGLMNTEAFF.

A note on this clonotype: The junction differs from germline at one of its ends, possibly a read error. The J gene is TRBJ2-3, the V gene TRBV6-2 or TRBV6-3; D unresolved. Per the germline V gene, CDR1 is MNHEY and CDR2 is SVGEGT. The CDR3 has 13 residues. The CDR3 coding sequence is TGTGCCAGCGGCACCTTGGGGTCAGACACGCAGTATTTT. It is translated as CASGTLGSDTQYF.

The chain joins TRBV7-9 to TRBJ2-2; 9 bases match TRBD2. CDR1 SEHNR and CDR2 FQNEAQ come from the germline V gene (reference sequence). This CDR3 has 16 amino acids. The V gene end was trimmed by 5 bases and the J gene end by 1 base; junction bases not matched to a gene: 5. CDR3 bases: TGTGCCAGCAGCCTCGCGGGGGGGGAGAACACCGGGGAGCTGTTTTTT. Translating it yields CASSLAGGENTGELFF.

There are many counts of this clonotype. V gene TRBV21-1 combines with J gene TRBJ2-2; the table's D call TRBD2 went unverified against the DNA. TRBV21-1 is a pseudogene segment. The CDR3 is made up of 21 amino acids. The DNA for the CDR3 is TGTGCCAGCAGCAGGGACAGGGAAGGGACTAGCGGGAAAACGAACACCGGGGAGCTGTTTTTT. This translates into CASSRDREGTSGKTNTGELFF.

The chain carries TRBV6-1 and TRBJ2-6; tentative D call: TRBD1 (5 bases). V was trimmed by 1 base and J by 0 bases, leaving 13 bases between them. The CDR3 runs 18 residues. Germline loops: CDR1 MNHNS, CDR2 SASEGT. The CDR3 coding sequence is TGTGCCAGCAGTGAAGAGAAGGGGCCGAGCTCTGGGGCCAACGTCCTGACTTTC. Its protein product is CASSEEKGPSSGANVLTF.

This clonotype was seen ten or more times. The chain carries TRBV13 and TRBJ2-7; 10 bases are shared with TRBD2. After removal of 3 bases from V and 2 bases from J, the junction contained 7 bases not matched to a gene. Germline V gene sequence: CDR1 PRHDT, CDR2 FYEKMQ (reference sequence). The CDR3 consists of 16 residues. The CDR3 sequence is CASSFPTSGRTYEQYF. The CDR3 region has the DNA TGTGCCAGCAGCTTCCCGACTAGCGGGCGCACCTACGAGCAGTACTTC.

Details on this clonotype: This may be a read error: a much more frequent sequence differs by one nucleotide. Here the CDR3 omits its conserved ending phenylalanine or tryptophan, so a read error is the likely source. V and J are TRBV6-5 and TRBJ2-7; D gene unclear. The CDR3 consists of 12 residues. Germline V CDR1 and CDR2: MNHEY, SVGAGI. Trimming took 4 bases from V and 4 from J, leaving 8 bases between them. The CDR3 region has the DNA TGTGCCAGCAGTTCGGACGGGTACGAGCAGTACTTG. It yields the protein CASSSDGYEQYL.

As to this clonotype: A much larger clonotype is one base distant, so this may be a read error. Lacking the conserved final phenylalanine or tryptophan, this CDR3 likely reflects a read error. The chain recombines TRBV29-1 with TRBJ2-1; no reliable D call. The CDR3 runs to 17 residues. From germline, CDR1 is SQVTM and CDR2 ANQGSEA. The V and J ends lost 0 bases and 10 bases respectively, with 25 bases between them. In DNA form, the CDR3 reads TGCAGCGTTGAAGATTTCGGCACGAAAGGTTCGGAAATGGAGCAGTTCTCC. Translation gives CSVEDFGTKGSEMEQFS.

This clonotype was detected many times. The junction and the germline gene differ at one end; a read error may be behind it. The rearrangement joins TRBV6-5 to TRBJ2-3, with no clear D. Germline CDR1 and CDR2: MNHEY and SVGAGI. CDR3 length: 13 residues. CDR3 bases: TGTGCCAGCAGTTACTCTTCTAGGGCCCCAGCCCTTTTT. Its translation: CASSYSSRAPALF.

The table lists this clonotype with many counts. CDR3 bases: TGCGCCAGCAGCCAAGTCGACAGGGGGATTGGTCAGCCCCAGCATTTT. Translating gives CASSQVDRGIGQPQHF. The chain carries TRBV4-1 and TRBJ1-5, with 9 bases lining up with TRBD1. V lost 1 base to trimming and J lost 6 bases; unmatched junction nucleotides: 7. Germline V CDR1 and CDR2: MGHRA, YSYEKL. This CDR3 contains 16 residues.

On this clonotype: Mismatch with germline at one junction end may stem from a read error. V gene TRBV6-5 combines with J gene TRBJ1-6; TRBD1 might be the D (5 bases). Germline V CDR1 and CDR2: MNHEY, SVGAGI. This CDR3 comprises 12 residues. CDR3 nucleotide sequence: TGTGCCACCGGGACCTATAATTCACCCCTCCGCTTT. It codes for CATGTYNSPLRF.

Turning to this clonotype: The conserved final phenylalanine or tryptophan is absent from the CDR3, which likely points to a read error. The genes are TRBV27 and TRBJ2-7; TRBD2 matches 13 bases. Germline V lookup: CDR1 MNHEY, CDR2 SMNVEV (reference sequence). Trimming at V came to 8 bases and at J to 6 bases, leaving 7 bases not matched to a gene. The CDR3 has 14 residues. The CDR3 DNA reads as TGTGCCAGCCGGACTAGCGGGAGTCTCCGCGAGCAGTACTCC. This gives the protein CASRTSGSLREQYS.

The chain couples TRBV10-3 to TRBJ2-3, with 9 bases matching TRBD2. V shed 8 bases, J shed 2 bases, and the junction held 8 bases outside the gene matches. This CDR3 region has 15 residues. In germline, CDR1 is ENHRY, CDR2 SYGVKD. The CDR3 reads CAIWTSAYPTDTQYF. Here the CDR3 DNA reads TGTGCCATCTGGACTAGCGCGTACCCCACAGATACGCAGTATTTT.

In this sample, this clonotype turned up many times. V is TRBV20-1 and J is TRBJ2-7; 8 positions match TRBD2. Germline trimming cut 5 bases from V and 0 bases from J; bases unmatched to any gene: 9. The CDR3 totals 15 residues. Germline V gives CDR1 DFQATT, CDR2 SNEGSKA (reference sequence). The CDR3 DNA sequence: TGCAGTGCTCTGAATAGCGGGACGAGCTCCTACGAGCAGTACTTC. This gives the protein CSALNSGTSSYEQYF.

The table lists this clonotype with a few counts. The chain uses TRBV6-2 or TRBV6-3 and TRBJ1-3; D uncertain. The ends were cut back, 1 base at V and 0 bases at J, with 7 bases in the middle. CDR3 length equals 15 residues. Germline CDR1 and CDR2: MNHEY and SVGEGT. The CDR3 sequence: CASSYFMDSGNTIYF. CDR3 sequence (DNA): TGTGCCAGCAGTTACTTCATGGACTCTGGAAACACCATATATTTT.

The chain recombines TRBV19 with TRBJ2-4; 8 nucleotides match TRBD2. Germline V gene data show CDR1 as LNHDA and CDR2 as SQIVND (reference sequence). The trim removed 2 bases at V and 0 bases at J, leaving 0 bases unmatched. This CDR3 is built from 15 residues. The chain's CDR3 is CASSILAGAKNIQYF. The CDR3 coding sequence is TGTGCCAGTAGTATACTAGCGGGAGCCAAAAACATTCAGTACTTC. Based on the CDR3 plus reference TRBV19 and TRBJ2-4, the full variable domain is DGGITQSPKYLFRKEGQNVTLSCEQNLNHDAMYWYRQDPGQGLRLIYYSQIVNDFQKGDIAEGYSVSREKKESFPLTVTSAQKNPTAFYLCASSILAGAKNIQYFGAGTRLSVL.

The chain recombines TRBV18 with TRBJ1-5, with D possibly TRBD1 on 6 matching bases. Between the trimmed V and J ends, which lost 5 bases and 5 bases, there was a span of 13 bases. The CDR3 loop spans 14 amino acids. Germline CDR1 is KGHSH and CDR2 is LQKENI. Here the CDR3 reads CASSSDRFDQPQHF. The CDR3 coding sequence is TGTGCCAGCTCATCGGACAGATTCGATCAGCCCCAGCATTTT.